The entry below gives a single T cell receptor beta chain sequence along with its context. This specimen belongs to a study of blood T cell repertoires in COVID-19. Sequencing was performed with immunoSEQ multiplex PCR; in TCRdb, only in-frame clones are kept and a portion is missing. The table has 250,000 to 350,000 clones, around nine tenths seen once; the top ten hold more than 0.75%. The V gene lost 6 bases and the J gene lost 3 bases, with 15 bases spanning the gap. The CDR3 has 14 residues. Per the germline V gene, CDR1 is MDHEN and CDR2 is SYDVKM. This TCR was sampled from a man aged 25-45 years with acute or convalescent COVID-19. Material for sequencing was peripheral blood. The chain joins TRBV28 to TRBJ2-7; D may be TRBD2 (6 bases). This CDR3 is CASRPGLPLYEQYF. The CDR3 coding sequence is TGTGCCAGCAGACCGGGACTTCCCCTCTACGAGCAGTACTTC. The full variable domain, with the rest looked up from reference TRBV28 and TRBJ2-7, is DVKVTQSSRYLVKRTGEKVFLECVQDMDHENMFWYRQDPGLGLRLIYFSYDVKMKEKGDIPEGYSVSREKKERFSLILESASTNQTSMYLCASRPGLPLYEQYFGPGTRLTVT.